The rows below give T cell receptor beta chains drawn from one sample of a study of T-cell memory formation after mild COVID-19. MiXCR, run by TCRdb on the 5' RACE reads, gives a single entry per CDR3 protein. The sample records about 390,000 distinct CDR3 sequences, about 17% being singletons. What was sequenced was PBMCs or a T cell subset sorted from them (not recorded which). The origin of the receptors is a man between 18 and 29 years old who had mild COVID-19 (a few samples of this study predate the infection). Cell type and time point are not known. Both conserved end residues are part of each CDR3. The order of the fields is J gene, CDR3 length, D gene, V gene, clone size, CDR3 protein, CDR3 DNA. A D gene is named only where the DNA matches it firmly. Clone size is not always given. Where it is, it says once, few, many or a class for expanded clones.

TRBJ1-2 | 13 | - | TRBV7-6 | few | CASSLGRAQGYTF | TGTGCCAGCAGCTTAGGAAGGGCGCAGGGCTACACCTTC
TRBJ1-5 | 16 | TRBD1 | TRBV7-2 | - | CASSLETGRGNQPQHF | TGTGCCAGCAGCTTAGAGACAGGGCGCGGGAATCAGCCCCAGCATTTT
TRBJ2-2 | 15 | - | TRBV5-5 | - | CASSTGGPVTGELFF | TGTGCCAGCAGCACCGGAGGGCCAGTTACCGGGGAGCTGTTTTTT
TRBJ2-1 | 15 | - | TRBV6-2/TRBV6-3 | - | CAGRGDGASYNEQFF | TGTGCCGGACGGGGCGACGGGGCCTCCTACAATGAGCAGTTCTTC
TRBJ2-5 | 16 | - | TRBV12-3/TRBV12-4 | few | CASSFTGPHRGETQYF | TGTGCCAGCAGTTTCACCGGGCCCCACCGGGGAGAGACCCAGTACTTC
TRBJ2-5 | 15 | - | TRBV6-2/TRBV6-3 | - | CASSYVTGAQETQYF | TGTGCCAGCAGTTACGTAACAGGTGCCCAAGAGACCCAGTACTTC
TRBJ1-1 | 17 | TRBD1 | TRBV6-2/TRBV6-3 | many | CASSTLRGQGENTEAFF | TGTGCCAGCAGTACCCTCCGCGGACAGGGTGAGAACACTGAAGCTTTCTTT
TRBJ1-5 | 15 | - | TRBV6-6 | - | CASTQGQPDNQPQHF | TGTGCCAGCACCCAAGGACAGCCAGACAATCAGCCCCAGCATTTT
TRBJ1-3 | 14 | - | TRBV11-2 | - | CASSDGRSGNTIYF | TGTGCCAGCAGCGACGGACGCTCTGGAAACACCATATATTTT
TRBJ1-1 | 17 | TRBD1 | TRBV5-1 | - | CASSLRWTGVMNTEAFF | TGCGCCAGCAGCTTGAGGTGGACAGGGGTAATGAACACTGAAGCTTTCTTT
TRBJ2-2 | 16 | - | TRBV4-1 | few | CASSQPKGGGTGELFF | TGCGCCAGCAGCCAGCCCAAGGGAGGGGGTACCGGGGAGCTGTTTTTT
TRBJ1-5 | 14 | - | TRBV5-6 | - | CASSSGQLNQPQHF | TGTGCCAGCAGCTCGGGACAACTCAATCAGCCCCAGCATTTT
TRBJ2-5 | 14 | - | TRBV9 | - | CASSADPSYETQYF | TGTGCCAGCAGCGCAGACCCTAGTTACGAGACCCAGTACTTC
TRBJ2-3 | 16 | TRBD2 | TRBV12-3/TRBV12-4 | - | CASSPGLAVGVDTQYF | TGTGCCAGCAGTCCCGGACTAGCGGTTGGGGTGGATACGCAGTATTTT
TRBJ2-3 | 18 | TRBD2 | TRBV5-5 | - | CASSLLAGGLSSTDTQYF | TGTGCCAGCAGCCTATTGGCGGGGGGCCTATCTAGCACAGATACGCAGTATTTT
TRBJ2-5 | 13 | - | TRBV2 | few | CASRGIAKETQYF | TGTGCCAGCCGGGGGATAGCGAAAGAGACCCAGTACTTC
TRBJ1-5 | 13 | - | TRBV20-1 | - | CSALQGLGQPQHF | TGCAGTGCTCTACAGGGCTTGGGACAGCCCCAGCATTTT
TRBJ2-3 | 15 | - | TRBV7-3 | - | CASSLKLAGTDTQYF | TGTGCCAGCAGCTTAAAGCTGGCGGGCACAGATACGCAGTATTTT
TRBJ1-5 | 13 | - | TRBV5-1 | - | CASSLEGHQPQHF | TGCGCCAGCAGCTTGGAAGGTCATCAGCCCCAGCATTTT
TRBJ1-5 | 15 | - | TRBV4-2 | few | CASSQGSLGVAPQHF | TGTGCCAGCAGCCAAGGGAGCCTGGGGGTCGCGCCCCAGCATTTT
TRBJ2-5 | 15 | - | TRBV2 | - | CASSEILRGQETQYF | TGTGCCAGCAGTGAAATTCTTCGGGGGCAAGAGACCCAGTACTTC
TRBJ2-2 | 15 | - | TRBV5-1 | - | CASSLLGSRAGELFF | TGCGCCAGCAGCTTGCTCGGCTCCCGGGCCGGGGAGCTGTTTTTT
TRBJ2-5 | 17 | - | TRBV5-6 | - | CASSAVKAWSWEETQYF | TGTGCCAGCAGCGCGGTCAAGGCATGGTCCTGGGAGGAGACCCAGTACTTC
TRBJ2-5 | 14 | - | TRBV9 | - | CASSVRGFEETQYF | TGTGCCAGCAGCGTAAGGGGGTTCGAAGAGACCCAGTACTTC
TRBJ2-3 | 15 | - | TRBV12-3/TRBV12-4 | many | CASSSSAGEADTQYF | -
TRBJ2-1 | 14 | TRBD2 | TRBV19 | few | CASSSRDYYNEQFF | TGTGCCAGTAGCTCTAGGGACTACTACAATGAGCAGTTCTTC
TRBJ2-5 | 15 | - | TRBV7-2 | few | CASSNMGGGKETQYF | TGTGCCAGCAGCAACATGGGGGGGGGCAAAGAGACCCAGTACTTC
TRBJ1-2 | 14 | - | TRBV9 | - | CASSGSGGSYGYTF | TGTGCCAGCAGCGGTAGCGGCGGCAGTTATGGCTACACCTTC
TRBJ2-3 | 14 | TRBD2 | TRBV6-4 | - | CASSEERGWNTQYF | TGTGCCAGCAGTGAGGAGCGGGGGTGGAATACGCAGTATTTT
TRBJ2-1 | 14 | - | TRBV12-3/TRBV12-4 | many | CASSSGTYYNEQFF | TGTGCCAGCAGTTCGGGGACTTACTACAATGAGCAGTTCTTC
TRBJ1-1 | 15 | - | TRBV25-1 | - | CASSERSQPNTEAFF | TGTGCCAGCAGTGAAAGGTCCCAGCCGAACACTGAAGCTTTCTTT
TRBJ1-1 | 16 | - | TRBV7-9 | - | CASSFPRGREPAEAFF | TGTGCCAGCAGCTTCCCCCGGGGCAGGGAGCCCGCTGAAGCTTTCTTT
TRBJ2-1 | 18 | - | TRBV21-1 | - | CASSIPASGASSYNEQFF | TGTGCCAGCAGCATCCCGGCCAGCGGGGCGAGCTCCTACAATGAGCAGTTCTTC
TRBJ2-1 | 15 | - | TRBV11-2 | few | CASRRVQGKANEQFF | TGTGCCAGCAGGAGGGTTCAGGGGAAGGCCAATGAGCAGTTCTTC
TRBJ2-7 | 16 | - | TRBV4-1 | few | CASSQDTGANPYEQYF | TGCGCCAGCAGCCAAGATACGGGGGCGAACCCTTACGAGCAGTACTTC
TRBJ2-1 | 13 | - | TRBV4-3 | many | CASSQEGWNEQFF | TGCGCCAGCAGCCAAGAGGGGTGGAATGAGCAGTTCTTC
TRBJ2-2 | 16 | - | TRBV7-9 | few | CASSLAGTLHTGELFF | TGTGCCAGCAGCTTAGCGGGGACACTTCACACCGGGGAGCTGTTTTTT
TRBJ1-1 | 13 | - | TRBV5-6 | few | CASSLKGNAEAFF | TGTGCCAGCAGCTTGAAAGGGAACGCTGAAGCTTTCTTT
TRBJ2-3 | 13 | - | TRBV20-1 | - | CSAFPGGSDTQYF | TGCAGTGCTTTTCCGGGGGGCTCAGATACGCAGTATTTT
TRBJ2-5 | 13 | - | TRBV7-2 | many | CASSFGTQETQYF | TGTGCCAGCAGCTTCGGGACTCAAGAGACCCAGTACTTC
TRBJ2-1 | 16 | - | TRBV5-1 | - | CASSPRAGRSYNEQFF | TGCGCCAGCAGCCCCAGGGCGGGCCGCTCCTACAATGAGCAGTTCTTC
TRBJ2-7 | 14 | - | TRBV5-1 | many | CASSSLGGSYEQYF | TGCGCCAGCAGCTCCCTAGGGGGCTCCTACGAGCAGTACTTC
TRBJ1-1 | 15 | - | TRBV20-1 | - | CSADSRAIMNTEAFF | TGCAGTGCCGACTCGCGGGCGATTATGAACACTGAAGCTTTCTTT
TRBJ1-1 | 15 | TRBD1 | TRBV11-1 | few | CASSLDRGRAPEAFF | TGTGCCAGCAGCCTGGACAGGGGGCGCGCGCCTGAAGCTTTCTTT
TRBJ1-5 | 16 | TRBD1 | TRBV15 | - | CATSRGQGGARQPQHF | TGTGCCACCAGCAGAGGCCAGGGGGGGGCCCGGCAGCCCCAGCATTTT
TRBJ2-4 | 19 | - | TRBV4-1 | - | CASSQDSAKYLLAKNIQYF | TGCGCCAGCAGCCAAGATAGTGCCAAATATTTATTAGCCAAAAACATTCAGTACTTC
TRBJ2-1 | 12 | - | TRBV24-1 | - | CATSDGGAEQFF | TGTGCCACCAGTGATGGGGGAGCGGAGCAGTTCTTC
TRBJ1-6 | 15 | - | TRBV7-2 | - | CASSSDRPANFPLHF | TGTGCCAGCAGCTCGGACCGTCCTGCTAATTTTCCCCTCCACTTT
TRBJ2-3 | 15 | - | TRBV6-1 | few | CASRRAPEVADTQYF | TGTGCCAGCAGGCGGGCCCCAGAGGTTGCAGATACGCAGTATTTT
TRBJ2-1 | 17 | TRBD2 | TRBV10-3 | few | CAISPMSGGAVHNEQFF | TGTGCCATCAGCCCTATGAGCGGGGGGGCGGTTCACAATGAGCAGTTCTTC
TRBJ1-1 | 12 | - | TRBV20-1 | - | CSARGRAKGAFF | TGCAGTGCTAGAGGACGGGCAAAGGGAGCTTTCTTT
TRBJ2-3 | 13 | - | TRBV6-4 | few | CASSEGFTDTQYF | TGTGCCAGCAGTGAAGGGTTTACAGATACGCAGTATTTT
TRBJ2-1 | 16 | TRBD2 | TRBV12-3/TRBV12-4 | few | CASSLFLAGGHNEQFF | TGTGCCAGCAGTTTGTTTCTAGCGGGGGGACACAATGAGCAGTTCTTC
TRBJ2-3 | 14 | - | TRBV5-1 | - | CASSFFSGPDTQYF | TGCGCCAGCAGCTTTTTCTCAGGGCCAGATACGCAGTATTTT